The clone carrying this TCR beta chain was seen repeatedly, ten times or more. CDR3 length: 15 residues. Between the trimmed V and J ends, which lost 5 bases and 0 bases, there was a span of 11 bases. CDR1 and CDR2 (germline): MNHEY, SVGEGT. This sample was included in a study of blood T cells in healthy people across ages. Primers used in a second PCR of about 7 to 12 cycles were a sample-barcoded 5' primer and a J-beta primer mix. TCRdb recomputed calls from the 5' RACE reads with MiXCR, one row per CDR3 protein. The sample records hundreds of thousands of distinct CDR3 sequences, roughly 44% being singletons.

The sequenced material came from blood. V is TRBV6-2 or TRBV6-3 and J is TRBJ2-1; D is perhaps TRBD1 (5 bases). This clonotype was obtained from a man aged 55 to 70 in good health. The DNA for the CDR3 is TGTGCCAGCAGTGCCAGGGTTGGCTCCTACAATGAGCAGTTCTTC. Its protein is CASSARVGSYNEQFF.